Listed here are 28 T cell receptor beta chains from one sample, sequenced in a study of blood T cell repertoires in COVID-19. TCRdb's table, derived via immunoSEQ multiplex PCR, lists solely in-frame clones and lacks some. This table holds about 69,000 clones, around 86% found once. Sequenced: peripheral blood. The receptors were gathered from a middle-aged man with COVID-19, enrolled during active disease.

This clone was observed a handful of times. J is TRBJ1-6 and V is TRBV2, with D unclear. Trimming took 7 bases from V and 7 from J, leaving 14 bases between them. The CDR3 is 14 residues long. Germline V gives CDR1 SNHLY, CDR2 FYNNEI. CDR3 sequence reads: CASKAEGTNSPLHF. The CDR3, as DNA: TGTGCCAGCAAGGCGGAGGGTACGAATTCACCCCTCCACTTT.

The rearrangement uses TRBV4-2 and TRBJ2-7; 10 bases agree with TRBD2. Germline trimming cut 3 bases from V and 2 bases from J; bases unmatched to any gene: 13. Germline-derived CDR1 and CDR2 are LGHNA and YNFKEQ. The CDR3 has 18 residues. The CDR3: CASSQIQVAGGSPYEQYF. The DNA of the CDR3 is TGTGCCAGCAGCCAGATACAGGTAGCGGGGGGCTCCCCCTACGAGCAGTACTTC.

The V call is TRBV19, the J call TRBJ2-1; possibly TRBD1 for D (6 bases). The CDR3 loop spans 15 amino acids. V lost 5 bases, J lost 2 bases, and 13 bases lay in between. The V gene's germline CDR1 is LNHDA and CDR2 SQIVND (reference sequence). The CDR3, as DNA: TGTGCCAGTAGTCCACAGACAGGTACCTACAATGAGCAGTTCTTC. Residues: CASSPQTGTYNEQFF.

Only a few counts were recorded for this clone. V gene TRBV10-3 combines with J gene TRBJ1-3; no definite D call. Trimming removed 4 bases from V and 6 bases from J, with 13 bases in between. The CDR3 is made up of 14 amino acids. Germline V CDR1 and CDR2: ENHRY, SYGVKD. The CDR3 loop reads CAISGSRGENTIYF. The CDR3, as DNA: TGTGCCATCAGTGGTTCCCGAGGCGAAAACACCATATATTTT.

The chain employs TRBV27 and TRBJ2-3, with D possibly TRBD2 on 5 matching bases. This CDR3 contains 17 residues. Deletions cut 6 bases from V and 7 bases from J, with 26 bases between. Germline V lookup: CDR1 MNHEY, CDR2 SMNVEV (reference sequence). CDR3 sequence reads: CASRPDPLGPGWNTQYF. CDR3 coding DNA: TGTGCCAGCAGACCCGACCCACTAGGGCCTGGATGGAATACGCAGTATTTT.

The chain recombines TRBV5-1 with TRBJ2-1, with 8 bases matching TRBD1. The CDR3 runs 15 residues. V was pared by 2 bases and J by 7 bases, with 8 bases of the junction left unmatched. Germline loops: CDR1 SGHRS, CDR2 YFSETQ. CDR3 in amino acids: CASSLYGQGQNEQFF. The CDR3 coding sequence is TGCGCCAGCAGCTTATATGGACAGGGACAAAATGAGCAGTTCTTC.

This sequence joins TRBV2 and TRBJ2-2, with TRBD2 matching over 7 bases. J was trimmed by 5 bases and V by 4 bases; bases with no gene match: 10. This CDR3 spans 16 amino acids. In germline, CDR1 is SNHLY, CDR2 FYNNEI. Here the CDR3 DNA reads TGTGCCAGCAGTGGCGGGGGACCTAGAGGGACCGGGGAGCTGTTTTTT. This sequence encodes CASSGGGPRGTGELFF.

CDR3 residues: CASSPTGGQPQHF. The CDR3, as DNA: TGTGCCAGCAGTCCCACAGGGGGTCAGCCCCAGCATTTT. The chain carries TRBV2 and TRBJ1-5; 8 bases match TRBD1. Germline V gives CDR1 SNHLY, CDR2 FYNNEI. V was clipped by 5 bases and J by 6 bases; unmatched bases: 3. The CDR3 has 13 residues. Full variable domain (remainder filled in from reference TRBV2 and TRBJ1-5): EPEVTQTPSHQVTQMGQEVILRCVPISNHLYFYWYRQILGQKVEFLVSFYNNEISEKSEIFDDQFSVERPDGSNFTLKIRSTKLEDSAMYFCASSPTGGQPQHFGDGTRLSIL.

This clone was seen only once. V and J are TRBV5-1 and TRBJ2-5; D is perhaps TRBD1 (5 bases). Germline values: CDR1 SGHRS, CDR2 YFSETQ. The CDR3 totals 13 residues. V was cut by 2 bases and J by 3 bases, with 8 bases left in between. CDR3 loop: CASSLQAEETQYF. The CDR3 region has the DNA TGCGCCAGCAGCTTACAGGCAGAAGAGACCCAGTACTTC. Looking up the rest from reference TRBV5-1 and TRBJ2-5 gives the full variable domain: KAGVTQTPRYLIKTRGQQVTLSCSPISGHRSVSWYQQTPGQGLQFLFEYFSETQRNKGNFPGRFSGRQFSNSRSEMNVSTLELGDSALYLCASSLQAEETQYFGPGTRLLVL.

In nucleotides, the CDR3 is TGTGCCTGGAGTTCAGCCTACGAGCAGTACTTC. Translating it yields CAWSSAYEQYF. V gene TRBV30 combines with J gene TRBJ2-7; D unclear. V shed 2 bases and J shed 2 bases, with 4 bases lying between them. Germline CDR1 reads GTSNPN; CDR2 reads SVGIG (reference sequence). The CDR3 length is 11 residues.

Notes on this clone: Distinct nucleotide sequences in the sample also encode this CDR3. The chain links TRBV5-1 to TRBJ2-5, with 11 bases matching TRBD2. The germline V gene has CDR1 SGHRS and CDR2 YFSETQ. With 2 bases clipped from V and 1 base from J, the junction kept 1 base outside the gene matches. The CDR3 extends over 15 amino acids. CDR3 region: CASSFGTSGQETQYF. The DNA of the CDR3 is TGCGCCAGCAGCTTCGGGACTAGCGGCCAAGAGACCCAGTACTTC.

V and J are TRBV10-1 and TRBJ2-3; TRBD1 aligns across 8 bases. Germline values: CDR1 WNHNN, CDR2 SYGVQD (reference sequence). CDR3 size: 14 residues. After removal of 6 bases from V and 3 bases from J, the junction contained 5 bases not matched to a gene. The DNA for the CDR3 is TGCGCCAGCAGCCCGGGACAGGTGACAGATACGCAGTATTTT. It encodes CASSPGQVTDTQYF.

The J gene is TRBJ2-2, the V gene TRBV19, with 10 bases matching TRBD2. The ends lost 5 bases at V and 1 base at J; junction bases unmatched: 4. This CDR3 spans 16 amino acids. Germline V gene sequence: CDR1 LNHDA, CDR2 SQIVND (reference sequence). CDR3 coding DNA: TGTGCCAGTAGTCCCTGGACTAGCGGGAACACCGGGGAGCTGTTTTTT. This gives the protein CASSPWTSGNTGELFF.

This clone was detected only a few times. The V and J genes are TRBV7-2 and TRBJ2-1, with 11 bases aligning to TRBD2. The CDR3 runs to 19 residues. The ends lost 2 bases at V and 0 bases at J; junction bases unmatched: 9. Germline CDR1 is SGHTA and CDR2 is FQGNSA. The CDR3 spells CASSLSGSGGASSYNEQFF. The CDR3 DNA follows: TGTGCCAGCAGCTTATCAGGTAGCGGGGGGGCGAGCTCCTACAATGAGCAGTTCTTC.

In its sample, this clone was seen once. The genes are TRBV18 and TRBJ1-1; D uncertain. V lost 6 bases, J lost 0 bases, and 17 bases lay in between. The CDR3 has 16 amino acids. Germline V CDR1 and CDR2: KGHSH, LQKENI. The CDR3 region is CASSPRVGSMNTEAFF. CDR3 sequence (DNA): TGTGCCAGCTCTCCCCGGGTTGGGTCCATGAACACTGAAGCTTTCTTT.

The rearrangement uses TRBV21-1 and TRBJ2-6; the table's D call, TRBD2, was not checked against the DNA. TRBV21-1 is tagged as a pseudogene. The CDR3 loop spans 19 amino acids. The chain's CDR3 is CASSSLSGEGPSGANVLTF. The CDR3 nucleotides read TGTGCCAGCAGCTCCCTTTCAGGGGAGGGTCCCTCTGGGGCCAACGTCCTGACTTTC.

The gene calls are TRBV19 and TRBJ2-5; 8 nucleotides agree with TRBD1. Germline V CDR1 and CDR2: LNHDA, SQIVND (reference sequence). V was clipped by 3 bases and J by 5 bases; unmatched bases: 11. The CDR3 loop spans 16 amino acids. This chain's CDR3 is CASSIASGTGSETQYF. The DNA for the CDR3 is TGTGCCAGTAGTATCGCCTCCGGGACAGGTTCCGAGACCCAGTACTTC.

CDR3 in amino acids: CASSLQRGGTDTQYF. The CDR3 nucleotides read TGTGCCAGCAGCTTGCAGCGGGGGGGCACAGATACGCAGTATTTT. The chain combines TRBV5-4 with TRBJ2-3, with TRBD2 matching 9 bases. Losses at the gene ends were 1 base for V and 1 base for J; bases not matched to a gene: 1. The length of the CDR3 is 15 residues. Germline assignment: CDR1 SGHNT and CDR2 YYREEE (reference sequence).

This clone was seen once. The rearrangement uses TRBV5-4 and TRBJ2-3; tentative D call: TRBD1 (6 bases). V lost 4 bases and J lost 2, with 17 bases in between. This CDR3 has 16 amino acids. CDR1 is SGHNT and CDR2 is YYREEE in the germline V gene (reference sequence). The CDR3 region is CASSPRGGRSTDTQYF. In DNA, the CDR3 is TGTGCCAGCAGCCCCAGGGGTGGTCGCTCCACAGATACGCAGTATTTT.

The table lists this clone with a count of one. The chain recombines TRBV12-5 with TRBJ2-2, with TRBD2 matching over 14 bases. The ends lost 5 bases at V and 7 bases at J; junction bases unmatched: 9. CDR3 length: 17 amino acids. CDR1 and CDR2 (germline): LGHNT, FRNRAP. The CDR3 loop is CASGKGTSGGHGGELFF. The DNA for the CDR3 is TGTGCTAGTGGTAAAGGGACTAGCGGGGGCCACGGCGGGGAGCTGTTTTTT. The full variable domain, in which reference TRBV12-5 and TRBJ2-2 provide the parts outside the CDR3, is DARVTQTPRHKVTEMGQEVTMRCQPILGHNTVFWYRQTMMQGLELLAYFRNRAPLDDSGMPKDRFSAEMPDATLATLKIQPSEPRDSAVYFCASGKGTSGGHGGELFFGEGSRLTVL.

This chain links TRBV30 with TRBJ1-3, with a tentative D call TRBD1 (5 bases). CDR3 length: 15 amino acids. With 1 base removed from V and 0 bases from J, the gap between germline ends came to 10 bases. The germline gives CDR1 GTSNPN, CDR2 SVGIG (reference sequence). The CDR3 is CAWSAWGNSGNTIYF. CDR3 nucleotide sequence: TGTGCCTGGAGTGCCTGGGGCAACTCTGGAAACACCATATATTTT.

The rearrangement links TRBV7-2 to TRBJ1-2; TRBD1 might be the D (6 bases). Trimming took 4 bases from V and 4 from J, leaving 22 bases between them. The CDR3 consists of 17 residues. Germline CDR1 and CDR2: SGHTA and FQGNSA. The CDR3 DNA sequence: TGTGCCAGCAGCTCAGGGGTGGATTTGCAGCTAGTCTATGGCTACACCTTC. It is translated as CASSSGVDLQLVYGYTF.

Only one count was recorded for this clone. The rearrangement uses TRBV5-5 and TRBJ1-3; possible D gene TRBD1, 6 bases. Germline CDR1 is SGHKS and CDR2 is YYEKEE (reference sequence). Trimming cost V 4 bases and J 0 bases, with 17 bases left between them. The CDR3 runs to 17 residues. The CDR3 here is CASSPGQGLFSGNTIYF. CDR3 coding DNA: TGTGCCAGCAGCCCCGGGCAGGGGCTGTTCTCTGGAAACACCATATATTTT. The complete variable domain, with remaining parts taken from reference TRBV5-5 and TRBJ1-3, reads DAGVTQSPTHLIKTRGQQVTLRCSPISGHKSVSWYQQVLGQGPQFIFQYYEKEERGRGNFPDRFSARQFPNYSSELNVNALLLGDSALYLCASSPGQGLFSGNTIYFGEGSWLTVV.

Only a few counts were recorded for this clone. The V call is TRBV5-1, the J call TRBJ2-7; no clear D gene. Germline V CDR1 and CDR2: SGHRS, YFSETQ. V lost 4 bases and J 0 bases, leaving 5 bases between the germline ends. The CDR3 length is 12 residues. The CDR3 sequence: CASSISSYEQYF. CDR3 DNA sequence: TGCGCCAGCAGCATTAGCTCCTACGAGCAGTACTTC. The full variable domain, completed using reference TRBV5-1 and TRBJ2-7, is KAGVTQTPRYLIKTRGQQVTLSCSPISGHRSVSWYQQTPGQGLQFLFEYFSETQRNKGNFPGRFSGRQFSNSRSEMNVSTLELGDSALYLCASSISSYEQYFGPGTRLTVT.

This clone was detected only once. The chain uses TRBV2 and TRBJ1-2; D perhaps matches TRBD1 (6 bases). V was clipped by 8 bases and J by 2 bases, with 9 bases between them. Germline V lookup: CDR1 SNHLY, CDR2 FYNNEI. The CDR3 spans 12 residues. CDR3: CASHRENYGYTF. The CDR3 bases are TGTGCCAGCCACAGGGAGAACTATGGCTACACCTTC.

This clone was detected many times. The CDR3: CASSQDRESSGNTIYF. The CDR3 bases are TGTGCCAGCAGTCAGGACAGGGAAAGCTCTGGAAACACCATATATTTT. The rearrangement joins TRBV9 to TRBJ1-3; TRBD1 matches at 8 bases. The CDR3 contains 16 residues. Losses at the gene ends were 5 bases for V and 0 bases for J; bases not matched to a gene: 7. Germline CDR1 is SGDLS and CDR2 is YYNGEE. The entire variable domain, with the rest obtained from reference TRBV9 and TRBJ1-3, is as follows: DSGVTQTPKHLITATGQRVTLRCSPRSGDLSVYWYQQSLDQGLQFLIQYYNGEERAKGNILERFSAQQFPDLHSELNLSSLELGDSALYFCASSQDRESSGNTIYFGEGSWLTVV.

The chain has TRBV18 and TRBJ2-2, with D tentatively TRBD1 (6 bases). The V end lost 2 bases, the J end lost 5 bases, and 12 bases lay between the germline ends. CDR3 size: 15 residues. Germline V gene sequence: CDR1 KGHSH, CDR2 LQKENI. The DNA of the CDR3 is TGTGCCAGCTCACCAGTCAGGACAGAGACCGGGGAGCTGTTTTTT. This encodes CASSPVRTETGELFF.

This chain joins TRBV6-5 and TRBJ2-7, with a possible D match to TRBD2 (5 bases). The ends were cut back, 6 bases at V and 6 bases at J, with 18 bases in the middle. This CDR3 region has 14 residues. Per the germline V gene, CDR1 is MNHEY and CDR2 is SVGAGI. The CDR3 sequence: CASSSGEPDGEQYF. CDR3 nucleotide sequence: TGTGCCAGCAGCTCCGGGGAGCCGGACGGCGAGCAGTACTTC.